Listed below are T cell receptor beta chains from one sample, sequenced in a study of CD8 T cells in Susac syndrome. In TCRdb, the immunoSEQ multiplex PCR reads were re-called with MiXCR into one record per CDR3 protein. The sample has roughly 180,000 distinct CDR3 sequences; roughly 95% are singletons. The sequenced material came from CD4+ T cells from PBMCs. These receptors originate from a human donor in good health. CDR3s include the opening cysteine and the closing phenylalanine or tryptophan. Each record gives: V gene, J gene, D gene, CDR3 DNA, CDR3 protein. D genes are given only for firm matches.

>TRBV12-3/TRBV12-4|TRBJ2-7|NA
TGTGCCAGCAGACGTCGGGGCAGCACCTACGAGCAGTACTTC
CASRRRGSTYEQYF
>TRBV29-1|TRBJ2-3|NA
TGCAGCGTCGAAGGCCCGAGCACAGATACGCAGTATTTT
CSVEGPSTDTQYF
>TRBV3-1|TRBJ1-5|NA
TGTGCCAGCAGCCAAGACACAGGTGGAGCTCAGCCCCAGCATTTT
CASSQDTGGAQPQHF
>TRBV20-1|TRBJ2-7|TRBD1
TGCAGTGCTCCCGGACAGGGCGCTTACGAGCAGTACTTC
CSAPGQGAYEQYF
>TRBV7-9|TRBJ2-7|NA
TGTGCCAGCAGCTTAAGGGGAAGCGGAAGCTCCTACGAGCAGTACTTC
CASSLRGSGSSYEQYF
>TRBV5-1|TRBJ2-4|TRBD1
TGCGCCAGCAGCTCGGGACAGGGCGACATTCAGTACTTC
CASSSGQGDIQYF
>TRBV4-3|TRBJ1-5|NA
TGCGCCAGCAGCCAAGATCCCACAGGACATCAGCCCCAGCATTTT
CASSQDPTGHQPQHF
>TRBV28|TRBJ2-4|NA
TGTGCCACTGGACTCAAAAACATTCAGTACTTC
CATGLKNIQYF
>TRBV20-1|TRBJ2-5|TRBD2
TGCAGCTTTAGCGGGAGGGCCGAGACCCAGTACTTC
CSFSGRAETQYF
>TRBV29-1|TRBJ2-3|NA
TGCAGCGTTGTGCCAGGGAATGCGCCAGATACGCAGTATTTT
CSVVPGNAPDTQYF